The entry below gives a single T cell receptor (beta chain) sequence along with its context. No antigen is known for it. Within the CD8+ T cell compartment, naive cells were CD45RO-CCR7+CD27+CD95-. The data stem from a study of CXCR3-negative and CXCR3-positive naive CD8 T cells. Findings and limits, study-wide: Greater hydrophobicity was found in TRB CDR3s of CXCR3-positive naive cells than of CXCR3-negative naive cells.

Libraries of TRB cDNA were made by 5' RACE and carried UMIs. TCRdb re-called the 5' RACE reads and shows each CDR3 protein once, DNA omitted. The sample totals over 95,000 distinct CDR3 sequences. Germline V CDR1 and CDR2: LNHDA, SQIVND (reference sequence). This CDR3 spans 14 amino acids. J is TRBJ2-1 and V is TRBV19; absent DNA, TCRdb's TRBD2 call cannot be checked. This TCR was recovered from a human donor in good health. Some clones in this sample may be carry-over from other donors' samples. The sequenced sample consisted of naive CXCR3+ CD8+ T cells from blood. Noted subset: CD45RO-CCR7+CD27+CD95- naive CD8+ T cells expressing CXCR3 (TNR3+). Here the CDR3 reads CASSWVAGGNEQFF. Filled out from reference TRBV19 and TRBJ2-1, the complete variable domain reads DGGITQSPKYLFRKEGQNVTLSCEQNLNHDAMYWYRQDPGQGLRLIYYSQIVNDFQKGDIAEGYSVSREKKESFPLTVTSAQKNPTAFYLCASSWVAGGNEQFFGPGTRLTVL.